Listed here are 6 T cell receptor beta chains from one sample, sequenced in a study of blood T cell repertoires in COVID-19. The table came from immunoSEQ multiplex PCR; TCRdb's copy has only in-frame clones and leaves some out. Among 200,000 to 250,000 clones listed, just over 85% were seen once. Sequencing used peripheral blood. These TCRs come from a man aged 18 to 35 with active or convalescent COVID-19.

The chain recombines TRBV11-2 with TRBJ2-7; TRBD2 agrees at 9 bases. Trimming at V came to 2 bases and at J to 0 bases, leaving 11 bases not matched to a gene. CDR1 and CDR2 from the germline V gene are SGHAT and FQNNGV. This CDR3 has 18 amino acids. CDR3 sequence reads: CASSLLSTATSGSYEQYF. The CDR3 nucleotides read TGTGCCAGCAGCTTATTATCTACCGCGACTAGCGGCTCCTACGAGCAGTACTTC. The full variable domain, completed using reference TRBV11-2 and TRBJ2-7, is EAGVAQSPRYKIIEKRQSVAFWCNPISGHATLYWYQQILGQGPKLLIQFQNNGVVDDSQLPKDRFSAERLKGVDSTLKIQPAKLEDSAVYLCASSLLSTATSGSYEQYFGPGTRLTVT.

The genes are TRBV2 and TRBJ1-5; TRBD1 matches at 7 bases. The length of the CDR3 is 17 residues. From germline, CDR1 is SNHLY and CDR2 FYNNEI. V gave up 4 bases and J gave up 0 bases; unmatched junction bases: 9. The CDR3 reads CASSGDSSPYSNQPQHF. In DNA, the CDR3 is TGTGCCAGCAGTGGGGACAGCAGCCCTTATAGCAATCAGCCCCAGCATTTT.

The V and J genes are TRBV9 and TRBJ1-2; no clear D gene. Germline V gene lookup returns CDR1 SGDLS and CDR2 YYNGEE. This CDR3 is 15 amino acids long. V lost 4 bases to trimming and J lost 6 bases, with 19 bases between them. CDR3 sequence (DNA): TGTGCCAGCAGCCCCGGCCTCGGGGTAGGGAATGGCTACACCTTC. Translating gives CASSPGLGVGNGYTF. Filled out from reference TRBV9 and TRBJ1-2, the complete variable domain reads DSGVTQTPKHLITATGQRVTLRCSPRSGDLSVYWYQQSLDQGLQFLIQYYNGEERAKGNILERFSAQQFPDLHSELNLSSLELGDSALYFCASSPGLGVGNGYTFGSGTRLTVV.

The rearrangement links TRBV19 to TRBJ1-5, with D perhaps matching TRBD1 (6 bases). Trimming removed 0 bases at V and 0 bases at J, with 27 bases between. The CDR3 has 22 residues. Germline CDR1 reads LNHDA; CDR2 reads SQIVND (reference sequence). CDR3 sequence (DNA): TGTGCCAGTAGTATAGAGATCGTCAGGGGATCACTTCAAGGATATAGCAATCAGCCCCAGCATTTT. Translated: CASSIEIVRGSLQGYSNQPQHF.

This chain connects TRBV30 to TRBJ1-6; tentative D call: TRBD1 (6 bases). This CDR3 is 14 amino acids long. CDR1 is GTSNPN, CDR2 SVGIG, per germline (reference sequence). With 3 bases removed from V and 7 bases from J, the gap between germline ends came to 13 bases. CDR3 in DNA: TGTGCCTGGAGATGGGGCAGGGGAAATTCACCCCTCCACTTT. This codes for CAWRWGRGNSPLHF. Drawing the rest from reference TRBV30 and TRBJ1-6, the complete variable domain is SQTIHQWPATLVQPVGSPLSLECTVEGTSNPNLYWYRQAAGRGLQLLFYSVGIGQISSEVPQNLSASRPQDRQFILSSKKLLLSDSGFYLCAWRWGRGNSPLHFGNGTRLTVT.

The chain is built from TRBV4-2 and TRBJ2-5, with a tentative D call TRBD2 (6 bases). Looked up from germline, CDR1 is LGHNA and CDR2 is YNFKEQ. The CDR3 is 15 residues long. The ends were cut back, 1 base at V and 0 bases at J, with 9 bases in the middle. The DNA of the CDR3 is TGTGCCAGCAGCCAAGGGGCGGGGTACCAAGAGACCCAGTACTTC. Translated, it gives CASSQGAGYQETQYF.